This TCR beta chain is from a study of T-cell memory formation after mild COVID-19. Researchers used 5'RACE with constant-segment primers to make TCR alpha and TCR beta cDNA libraries that carry sample barcodes and UMIs. From the 5' RACE reads, TCRdb called clonotypes with MiXCR, one entry per CDR3 protein. The top ten hold more than 20% of the sample, which has a few hundred thousand distinct CDR3 sequences, around a sixth seen once. The CDR3 loop spans 15 amino acids. Germline values: CDR1 SGHRS, CDR2 YFSETQ. The ends were cut back, 4 bases at V and 4 bases at J, with 12 bases in the middle. General study findings and limits: The study detected some responding clones in pre-infection memory, suggesting cross-reactive memory joined. CM and EM subsets held most contracting CD4+ clones; EMRA held CD8+ ones.

The sample holds a few counts of this clonotype. The antigen is undetermined. The source is a man between 18 and 35 years old who had mild COVID-19 (a few samples of this study predate the infection). Cell type and time point are not known. The J gene is TRBJ2-6, the V gene TRBV5-1, with a weak D call TRBD2 (5 bases). The sequencing input was PBMCs or a T cell subset sorted from them (not recorded which). CDR3 in DNA: TGCGCCAGCAGCCTGACGGGGAACGGGGCCAACGTCCTGACTTTC. Its translation: CASSLTGNGANVLTF.